This entry features one T cell receptor beta chain sequence. The target antigen is unknown. The CDR3 is made up of 16 amino acids. Germline V lookup: CDR1 SGHRS, CDR2 YFSETQ. V gave up 4 bases and J gave up 1 base, with 17 bases separating them. Libraries for TCRalpha and TCRbeta carried sample barcodes and unique molecular identifiers via 5'RACE. TCRdb re-derived calls from the 5' RACE reads in MiXCR, one entry per CDR3 protein. Counted here are under 200,000 distinct CDR3 sequences, around a third occurring once; the ten biggest clones make up more than 10%. This entry belongs to a study of T-cell memory formation after mild COVID-19. Study context: TCR clusters were mostly confined to one donor each. General study points: Clones shrinking from day 15 to 85 showed even CD4/CD8 mixes; later expanders tilted CD4+. In pre-infection memory, a portion of responding clones appeared, which suggested that cross-reactive memory joined.

Sequenced sample: PBMCs or a T cell subset sorted from them (not recorded which). The chain has TRBV5-1 and TRBJ1-1; weak D call: TRBD1 (5 bases). The receptor's source is an adult woman who had mild COVID-19 (a few samples of this study predate the infection). Cell type and time point are not known. CDR3 DNA: TGCGCCAGCAGCGGGGACGGATTACCTCCGAACACTGAAGCTTTCTTT. Protein sequence: CASSGDGLPPNTEAFF.